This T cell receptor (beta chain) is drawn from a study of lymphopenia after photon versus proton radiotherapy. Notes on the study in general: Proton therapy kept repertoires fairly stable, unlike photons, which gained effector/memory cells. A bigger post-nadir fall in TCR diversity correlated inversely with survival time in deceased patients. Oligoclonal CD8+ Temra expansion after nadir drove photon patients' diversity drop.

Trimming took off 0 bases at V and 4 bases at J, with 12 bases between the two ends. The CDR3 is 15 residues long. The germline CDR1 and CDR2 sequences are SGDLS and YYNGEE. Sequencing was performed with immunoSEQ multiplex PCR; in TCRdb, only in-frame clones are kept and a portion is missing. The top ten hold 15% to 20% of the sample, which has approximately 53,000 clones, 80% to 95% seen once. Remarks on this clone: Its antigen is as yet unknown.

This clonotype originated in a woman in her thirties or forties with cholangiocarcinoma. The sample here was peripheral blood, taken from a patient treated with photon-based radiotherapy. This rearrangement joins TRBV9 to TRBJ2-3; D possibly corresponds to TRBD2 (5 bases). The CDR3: CASSVAGVGSDTQYF. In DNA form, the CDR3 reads TGTGCCAGCAGCGTAGCCGGGGTTGGGTCAGATACGCAGTATTTT.